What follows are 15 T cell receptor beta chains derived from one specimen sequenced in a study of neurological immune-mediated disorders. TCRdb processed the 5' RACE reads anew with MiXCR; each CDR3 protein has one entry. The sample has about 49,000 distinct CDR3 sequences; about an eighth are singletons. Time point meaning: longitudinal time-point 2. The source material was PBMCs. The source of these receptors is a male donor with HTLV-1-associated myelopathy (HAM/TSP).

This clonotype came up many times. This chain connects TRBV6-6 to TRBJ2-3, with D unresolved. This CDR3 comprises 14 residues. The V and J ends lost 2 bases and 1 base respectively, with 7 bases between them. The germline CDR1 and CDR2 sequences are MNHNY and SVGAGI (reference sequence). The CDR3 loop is CASSYDLGTDTQYF. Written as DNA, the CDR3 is TGTGCCAGCAGTTACGATTTGGGCACAGATACGCAGTATTTT.

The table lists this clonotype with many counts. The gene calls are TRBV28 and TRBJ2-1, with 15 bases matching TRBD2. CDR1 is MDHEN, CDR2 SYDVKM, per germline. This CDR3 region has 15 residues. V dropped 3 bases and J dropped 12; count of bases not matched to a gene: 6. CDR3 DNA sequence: TGTGCCAGCAGTTTTCGGGGACTAGCGGGGGGCGGGCAGTTCTTC. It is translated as CASSFRGLAGGGQFF. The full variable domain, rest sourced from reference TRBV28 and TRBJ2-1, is DVKVTQSSRYLVKRTGEKVFLECVQDMDHENMFWYRQDPGLGLRLIYFSYDVKMKEKGDIPEGYSVSREKKERFSLILESASTNQTSMYLCASSFRGLAGGGQFFGPGTRLTVL.

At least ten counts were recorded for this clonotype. CDR3 DNA: TGCGCCAGCAGCTTGTCGACAGCTAACTATGGCTACACCTTC. It is translated as CASSLSTANYGYTF. The V and J genes are TRBV5-1 and TRBJ1-2, with a tentative D call TRBD1 (5 bases). The CDR3 runs to 14 residues. CDR1 is SGHRS, CDR2 YFSETQ, per germline. V lost 1 base, J lost 0 bases, and 7 bases lay in between.

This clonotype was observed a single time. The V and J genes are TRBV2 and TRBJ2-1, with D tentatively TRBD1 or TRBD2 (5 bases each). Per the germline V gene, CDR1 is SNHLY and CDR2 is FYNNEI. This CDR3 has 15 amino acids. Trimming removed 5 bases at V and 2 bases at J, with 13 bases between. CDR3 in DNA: TGTGCCAGCAGTCTCGGACGGGGACCCTACAATGAGCAGTTCTTC. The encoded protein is CASSLGRGPYNEQFF.

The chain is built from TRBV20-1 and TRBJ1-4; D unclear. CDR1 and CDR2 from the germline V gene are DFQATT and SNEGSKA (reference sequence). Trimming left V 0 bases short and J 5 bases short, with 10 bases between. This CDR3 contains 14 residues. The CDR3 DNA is TGCAGTGCTAGAGATGGAGGCTTGAATGAAAAACTGTTTTTT. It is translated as CSARDGGLNEKLFF.

Here the CDR3 DNA reads TGCAGTGCTAGAGGAGTTAGGTTCTACGAGCAGTACTTC. This encodes CSARGVRFYEQYF. This rearrangement joins TRBV20-1 to TRBJ2-7, with D unclear. Looked up from germline, CDR1 is DFQATT and CDR2 is SNEGSKA (reference sequence). The CDR3 has 13 residues. V was shortened by 1 base and J by 3 bases, with 10 bases between the two germline ends.

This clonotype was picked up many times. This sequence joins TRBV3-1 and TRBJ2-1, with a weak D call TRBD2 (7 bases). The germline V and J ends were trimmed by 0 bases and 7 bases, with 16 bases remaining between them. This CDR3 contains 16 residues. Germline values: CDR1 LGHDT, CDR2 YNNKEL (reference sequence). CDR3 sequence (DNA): TGTGCCAGCAGCCAAGAGGGGGGGGGGCCTCTTAATGAGCAGTTCTTC. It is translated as CASSQEGGGPLNEQFF.

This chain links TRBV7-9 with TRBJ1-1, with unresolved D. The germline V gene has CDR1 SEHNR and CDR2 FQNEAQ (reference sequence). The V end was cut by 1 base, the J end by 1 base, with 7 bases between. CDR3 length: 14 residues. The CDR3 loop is CASSLGGRNTEAFF. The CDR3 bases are TGTGCCAGCAGCTTAGGGGGTAGGAACACTGAAGCTTTCTTT.

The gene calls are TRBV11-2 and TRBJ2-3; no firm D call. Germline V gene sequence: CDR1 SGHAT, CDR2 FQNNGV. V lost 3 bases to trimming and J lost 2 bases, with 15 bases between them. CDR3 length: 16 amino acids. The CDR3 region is CASSFTWSEFTDTQYF. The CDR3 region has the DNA TGTGCCAGCAGCTTTACTTGGTCCGAATTCACAGATACGCAGTATTTT.

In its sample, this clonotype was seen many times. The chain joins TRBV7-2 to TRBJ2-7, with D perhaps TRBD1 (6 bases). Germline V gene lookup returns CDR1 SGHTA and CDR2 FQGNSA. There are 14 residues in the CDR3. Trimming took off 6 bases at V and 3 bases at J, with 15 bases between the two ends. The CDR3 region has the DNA TGTGCCAGCAGAACCGGGACAAATAACTACGAGCAGTACTTC. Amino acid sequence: CASRTGTNNYEQYF.

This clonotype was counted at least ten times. In DNA, the CDR3 is TGTGCCAGCAGCCATCCGGGACAGGGTAATATGGAGCAGTACTTC. Amino acid sequence: CASSHPGQGNMEQYF. This chain uses TRBV6-2 or TRBV6-3 with TRBJ2-7, with 9 bases fitting TRBD1. Germline lookup yields CDR1 MNHEY and CDR2 SVGEGT. Trimming cost V 6 bases and J 7 bases; bases outside gene matches: 13. This CDR3 region has 15 residues.

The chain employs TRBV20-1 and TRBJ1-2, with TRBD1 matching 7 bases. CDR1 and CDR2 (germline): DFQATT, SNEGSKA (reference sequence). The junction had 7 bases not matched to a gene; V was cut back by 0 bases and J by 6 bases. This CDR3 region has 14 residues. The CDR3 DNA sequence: TGCAGTGCTAGAGATCTAACAGGGGCAAATGGCTACACCTTC. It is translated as CSARDLTGANGYTF.

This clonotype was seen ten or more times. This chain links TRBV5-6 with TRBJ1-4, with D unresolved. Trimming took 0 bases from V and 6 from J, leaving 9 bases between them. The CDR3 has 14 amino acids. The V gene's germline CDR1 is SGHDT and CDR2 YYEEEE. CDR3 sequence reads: CASSLGHRDEKLFF. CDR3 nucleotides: TGTGCCAGCAGCTTGGGACACAGAGATGAAAAACTGTTTTTT.

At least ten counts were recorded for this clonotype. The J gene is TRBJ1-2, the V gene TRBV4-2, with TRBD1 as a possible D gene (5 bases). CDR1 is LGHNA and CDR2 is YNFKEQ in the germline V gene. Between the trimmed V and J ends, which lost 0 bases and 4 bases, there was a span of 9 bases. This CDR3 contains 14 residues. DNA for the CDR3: TGTGCCAGCAGCCAAGAGCCAGGGACCTATGGCTACACCTTC. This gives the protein CASSQEPGTYGYTF.

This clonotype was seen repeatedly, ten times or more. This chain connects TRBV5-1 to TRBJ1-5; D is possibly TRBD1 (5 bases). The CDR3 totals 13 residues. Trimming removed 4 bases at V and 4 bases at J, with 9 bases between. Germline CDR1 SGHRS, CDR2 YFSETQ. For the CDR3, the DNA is TGCGCCAGCAGCGGACAAGAGAATCAGCCCCAGCATTTT. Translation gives CASSGQENQPQHF.